A selection of T cell receptor beta chains follows, all from one sample in a study of cytomegalovirus exposure and HLA in healthy donors. Generated by immunoSEQ multiplex PCR, the TCRdb table keeps only in-frame clones and is missing some. Among some 150,000 clones listed, roughly 72% were seen once. Sequencing was done on a sample of PBMCs. Receptors originate from a man aged 35 to 55 in good health and CMV-seronegative. Both conserved end residues are part of each CDR3. D genes are given only for firm matches. The size of a clone is reported for some rows only, either as once, few or many, or as a class for expanded clones.

CDR3 protein: CASSVAGGPGNEQFF
CDR3 DNA: TGTGCCAGCAGTGTGGCGGGAGGGCCAGGAAATGAGCAGTTCTTC
V gene: TRBV2
D gene: TRBD2
J gene: TRBJ2-1
clone size: -

CDR3 protein: CASSYSGGGYNSPLHF
CDR3 DNA: TGTGCCAGCAGTTACTCGGGGGGGGGTTATAATTCACCCCTCCACTTT
V gene: TRBV6-5
D gene: -
J gene: TRBJ1-6
clone size: -

CDR3 protein: CASSQSRVAGGGDTQYF
CDR3 DNA: TGCGCCAGCAGCCAAAGCAGGGTAGCGGGGGGCGGAGATACGCAGTATTTT
V gene: TRBV4-1
D gene: TRBD2
J gene: TRBJ2-3
clone size: -

CDR3 protein: CASSPSSETEQYF
CDR3 DNA: TGTGCCAGCAGCCCCTCTAGCGAGACCGAGCAGTACTTC
V gene: TRBV6-5
D gene: -
J gene: TRBJ2-7
clone size: -

CDR3 protein: CASSQSGSSYEQYF
CDR3 DNA: TGCGCCAGCAGTCAATCAGGGAGCTCCTACGAGCAGTACTTC
V gene: TRBV23-1
D gene: -
J gene: TRBJ2-7
clone size: -

CDR3 protein: CASSPAGGADGYTF
CDR3 DNA: TGTGCCAGCAGCCCCGCGGGGGGCGCCGACGGCTACACCTTC
V gene: TRBV6-5
D gene: -
J gene: TRBJ1-2
clone size: -

CDR3 protein: CASSPGTGVYEQYF
CDR3 DNA: TGTGCCAGCAGCCCTGGGACAGGCGTTTACGAGCAGTACTTC
V gene: TRBV5-8
D gene: TRBD1
J gene: TRBJ2-7
clone size: -

CDR3 protein: CASSTRTGMETQYF
CDR3 DNA: TGCGCCAGCAGCACCAGGACAGGGATGGAGACCCAGTACTTC
V gene: TRBV5-1
D gene: TRBD1
J gene: TRBJ2-5
clone size: few

CDR3 protein: CASSLVAGMNTEAFF
CDR3 DNA: TGTGCCAGCAGCTTAGTGGCAGGGATGAACACTGAAGCTTTCTTT
V gene: TRBV7-8
D gene: -
J gene: TRBJ1-1
clone size: -

CDR3 protein: CASSFAGGSANQPQHF
CDR3 DNA: TGTGCCAGCAGCTTCGCAGGGGGTTCGGCCAATCAGCCCCAGCATTTT
V gene: TRBV7-2
D gene: TRBD1
J gene: TRBJ1-5
clone size: -

CDR3 protein: CASSGGGGAQETQYF
CDR3 DNA: TGTGCCAGCAGCGGCGGCGGGGGAGCCCAAGAGACCCAGTACTTC
V gene: TRBV9
D gene: TRBD2
J gene: TRBJ2-5
clone size: -

CDR3 protein: CASSFSFSEQYF
CDR3 DNA: TGTGCCAGCAGTTTTTCCTTCTCCGAGCAGTACTTC
V gene: TRBV28
D gene: -
J gene: TRBJ2-7
clone size: -

CDR3 protein: CASSLTGTSVQETQYF
CDR3 DNA: TGTGCCAGCAGCCTTACCGGGACTAGCGTACAAGAGACCCAGTACTTC
V gene: TRBV7-6
D gene: TRBD2
J gene: TRBJ2-5
clone size: -

CDR3 protein: CASSPTSGGNYEQYF
CDR3 DNA: TGTGCCAGCTCACCCACTAGCGGGGGAAACTACGAGCAGTACTTC
V gene: TRBV18
D gene: TRBD2
J gene: TRBJ2-7
clone size: few

CDR3 protein: CASSLLGLQPGELFF
CDR3 DNA: TGTGCCAGCAGCCTCCTGGGGCTTCAACCCGGGGAGCTGTTTTTT
V gene: TRBV5-6
D gene: -
J gene: TRBJ2-2
clone size: -

CDR3 protein: CASSLRSVTEAFF
CDR3 DNA: TGCGCCAGCAGCTTGCGAAGCGTCACTGAAGCTTTCTTT
V gene: TRBV5-1
D gene: -
J gene: TRBJ1-1
clone size: few

CDR3 protein: CASSLNRGQGGIGQPQHF
CDR3 DNA: TGTGCCAGCAGCTTGAATCGGGGACAGGGGGGTATCGGTCAGCCCCAGCATTTT
V gene: TRBV5-6
D gene: TRBD1
J gene: TRBJ1-5
clone size: -

CDR3 protein: CASSSLGYNEQFF
CDR3 DNA: TGTGCCAGCAGTTCCCTCGGGTACAATGAGCAGTTCTTC
V gene: TRBV6-6
D gene: -
J gene: TRBJ2-1
clone size: once

CDR3 protein: CASSQQGRTSGGTDTQYF
CDR3 DNA: TGTGCCAGCAGCCAACAGGGGCGGACTAGCGGTGGCACAGATACGCAGTATTTT
V gene: TRBV4-2
D gene: TRBD2
J gene: TRBJ2-3
clone size: -

CDR3 protein: CASIDRTNTGELFF
CDR3 DNA: TGTGCCAGTATTGACAGGACGAACACCGGGGAGCTGTTTTTT
V gene: TRBV19
D gene: -
J gene: TRBJ2-2
clone size: -

CDR3 protein: CASSPSGVEAFF
CDR3 DNA: TGTGCCAGCAGTCCGTCGGGGGTCGAAGCTTTCTTT
V gene: TRBV2
D gene: -
J gene: TRBJ1-1
clone size: few

CDR3 protein: CAISESSQETQYF
CDR3 DNA: TGTGCCATCAGTGAGTCGAGTCAAGAGACCCAGTACTTC
V gene: TRBV10-3
D gene: -
J gene: TRBJ2-5
clone size: -

CDR3 protein: CASSSGLAGNQYF
CDR3 DNA: TGTGCCAGCAGCTCGGGACTAGCGGGGAACCAGTACTTC
V gene: TRBV7-6
D gene: TRBD2
J gene: TRBJ2-7
clone size: -

CDR3 protein: CASSLDPGAYEQYF
CDR3 DNA: TGTGCCAGCAGCTTGGACCCGGGAGCCTACGAGCAGTACTTC
V gene: TRBV5-4
D gene: -
J gene: TRBJ2-7
clone size: -

CDR3 protein: CASTSGGETQYF
CDR3 DNA: TGTGCCAGCACCAGCGGGGGGGAGACCCAGTACTTC
V gene: TRBV28
D gene: TRBD2
J gene: TRBJ2-5
clone size: -

CDR3 protein: CAWSSTGLGETQYF
CDR3 DNA: TGTGCCTGGAGTTCGACAGGGCTCGGGGAGACCCAGTACTTC
V gene: TRBV30
D gene: TRBD1
J gene: TRBJ2-5
clone size: -

CDR3 protein: CASSRGQAETQYF
CDR3 DNA: TGTGCCAGCAGCAGGGGACAGGCAGAGACCCAGTACTTC
V gene: TRBV7-9
D gene: TRBD1
J gene: TRBJ2-5
clone size: -

CDR3 protein: CASSRASGANVLTF
CDR3 DNA: TGTGCCAGTAGTAGGGCCTCTGGGGCCAACGTCCTGACTTTC
V gene: TRBV19
D gene: -
J gene: TRBJ2-6
clone size: -

CDR3 protein: CASSLDHTYEQYF
CDR3 DNA: TGTGCCAGCAGCTTGGACCACACCTACGAGCAGTACTTC
V gene: TRBV5-4
D gene: -
J gene: TRBJ2-7
clone size: few

CDR3 protein: CASYQLAGLKLGELFF
CDR3 DNA: TGTGCCAGCTACCAACTAGCGGGGCTCAAACTGGGGGAGCTGTTTTTT
V gene: TRBV27
D gene: TRBD2
J gene: TRBJ2-2
clone size: -

CDR3 protein: CASSVAVEQFF
CDR3 DNA: TGTGCCAGCAGCGTAGCCGTAGAGCAGTTCTTC
V gene: TRBV9
D gene: -
J gene: TRBJ2-1
clone size: -

CDR3 protein: CASSGREAVGIDTQYF
CDR3 DNA: TGTGCCAGCAGCGGGAGGGAGGCCGTCGGGATAGATACGCAGTATTTT
V gene: TRBV9
D gene: -
J gene: TRBJ2-3
clone size: -

CDR3 protein: CASSPDREIQPQHF
CDR3 DNA: TGTGCCAGCAGTCCGGACAGGGAGATTCAGCCCCAGCATTTT
V gene: TRBV6-5
D gene: TRBD1
J gene: TRBJ1-5
clone size: -

CDR3 protein: CASSAAGGWEQYF
CDR3 DNA: TGCGCCAGCAGTGCGGCAGGGGGCTGGGAGCAGTACTTC
V gene: TRBV10-2
D gene: TRBD1
J gene: TRBJ2-7
clone size: few

CDR3 protein: CASSSPTGGDEKLFF
CDR3 DNA: TGTGCCAGCAGCTCCCCAACAGGGGGCGATGAAAAACTGTTTTTT
V gene: TRBV7-9
D gene: TRBD1
J gene: TRBJ1-4
clone size: once

CDR3 protein: CASSFDRGRGNTEAFF
CDR3 DNA: TGTGCCAGCAGCTTCGACAGGGGGCGAGGGAACACTGAAGCTTTCTTT
V gene: TRBV7-2
D gene: TRBD1
J gene: TRBJ1-1
clone size: once

CDR3 protein: CASSLGTAQQYF
CDR3 DNA: TGTGCCAGCAGCCTAGGGACTGCTCAGCAGTATTTT
V gene: TRBV7-9
D gene: -
J gene: TRBJ2-3
clone size: -

CDR3 protein: CASSPGLGPYDQYF
CDR3 DNA: TGCGCCAGCAGTCCAGGACTAGGCCCCTACGATCAGTACTTC
V gene: TRBV4-3
D gene: TRBD2
J gene: TRBJ2-7
clone size: once

CDR3 protein: CASSLRGADTIYF
CDR3 DNA: TGTGCCAGCAGCTTGCGGGGGGCGGACACCATATATTTT
V gene: TRBV5-8
D gene: -
J gene: TRBJ1-3
clone size: -

CDR3 protein: CATSRGGQGVKGYTF
CDR3 DNA: TGTGCCACCAGCAGAGGTGGACAGGGCGTTAAAGGCTACACCTTC
V gene: TRBV15
D gene: TRBD1
J gene: TRBJ1-2
clone size: -

CDR3 protein: CAISDRVEQPQHF
CDR3 DNA: TGTGCCATCAGTGACAGGGTCGAACAGCCCCAGCATTTT
V gene: TRBV10-3
D gene: -
J gene: TRBJ1-5
clone size: -

CDR3 protein: CASSSQGQGWFETQYF
CDR3 DNA: TGTGCCAGCAGCTCCCAGGGACAGGGGTGGTTCGAGACCCAGTACTTC
V gene: TRBV7-9
D gene: TRBD1
J gene: TRBJ2-5
clone size: -